The rows below give T cell receptor beta chains drawn from one sample of a study of T cell repertoires in cytomegalovirus infection. These TCRs are of unknown antigen specificity. TCRdb re-called the reads with MiXCR, one entry per CDR3 protein. The profile shows hundreds of thousands of distinct CDR3 sequences, roughly a third of them singletons. This specimen consisted of cultured PBMCs, obtained from culture after CMV antigen stimulation. These receptors all come from a human donor in good health (CMV status not recorded). Some clones in this sample may be carry-over from other donors' samples. CDR3s include the opening cysteine and the closing phenylalanine or tryptophan. A D gene is named only where the DNA matches it firmly. Only some rows state a clone size, as once, few, many or a class for expanded clones.

clone_size d_call j_call v_call cdr3_nt cdr3_aa
NA NA TRBJ1-6 TRBV7-4 TGTGCCAGCAGCTTAGACACACTGAATTCACCCCTCCACTTT CASSLDTLNSPLHF
NA NA TRBJ2-7 TRBV3-1 TGTGCCAGCAGCCATGGGACTTACTCCTACGAGCAGTACTTC CASSHGTYSYEQYF
NA TRBD1 TRBJ2-4 TRBV5-6 TGTGCCAGCAGCACGACGGGACAGGGCGGAAACATTCAGTACTTC CASSTTGQGGNIQYF
NA NA TRBJ2-6 TRBV4-3 TGCGCCAGCAGCCAAGACGGAAGCTCTGGGGCCAACGTCCTGACTTTC CASSQDGSSGANVLTF
NA TRBD1 TRBJ2-2 TRBV18 TGTGCCAGCTCACCAGGGGCCCGGGACAGGGGGCGCAGTGACACCGGGGAGCTGTTTTTT CASSPGARDRGRSDTGELFF
few NA TRBJ2-2 TRBV7-2 TGTGCCAGCAGCACCAGGACAGTGAACACCGGGGAGCTGTTTTTT CASSTRTVNTGELFF
many NA TRBJ2-5 TRBV6-1 TGTGCCAGCGGTAAAGAAACCCAGTACTTC CASGKETQYF
few TRBD1 TRBJ1-2 TRBV6-1 TGTGCCAGCAGACGACAGGGGGCCAACTATGGCTACACCTTC CASRRQGANYGYTF
NA NA TRBJ2-4 TRBV28 TGTGCCAGCAGTTTTGTAGAAGGAGTAGCCAAAAACATTCAGTACTTC CASSFVEGVAKNIQYF
few NA TRBJ2-5 TRBV7-6 TGTGCCAGCAGCCCTCTAGTTACTGAGACCCAGTACTTC CASSPLVTETQYF
NA NA TRBJ2-3 TRBV11-2 TGTGCCAGCAGTTCGATAGCGACTAGCACAGATACGCAGTATTTT CASSSIATSTDTQYF
NA NA TRBJ1-4 TRBV5-6 TGTGCCAGCAGCTTGGTAGGAGCGGAAGGCGAAAAACTGTTTTTT CASSLVGAEGEKLFF
NA NA TRBJ2-1 TRBV2 TGTGCCAGCAGCGGAGATGACAATGAGCAGTTCTTC CASSGDDNEQFF
few NA TRBJ2-3 TRBV10-3 TGTGCCATCAGTGATCTCTTAGGAGGCGAAACAGATACGCAGTATTTT CAISDLLGGETDTQYF
many NA TRBJ1-2 TRBV7-2 TGTGCCAGCAGCTTTTATAGCGATAGGGGCGCAAGAGGCTACACCTTC CASSFYSDRGARGYTF
NA TRBD1 TRBJ2-7 TRBV20-1 TGCAGTGCTAGAGACCCTTCGCGTGGGGGACAGGTTCACGAGCAGTACTTC CSARDPSRGGQVHEQYF
NA NA TRBJ1-2 TRBV19 TGTGCCAGTAGTACCCAAAACAGGGATGGCTACACCTTC CASSTQNRDGYTF
few TRBD2 TRBJ2-1 TRBV11-2 TGTGCCAGCAGCTTAGCGGGAGGGCCGGCTGAGCAGTTCTTC CASSLAGGPAEQFF
NA TRBD1 TRBJ1-4 TRBV28 TGTGCCAGCAGTCCGGACAGGGCAACTAATGAAAAACTGTTTTTT CASSPDRATNEKLFF
NA TRBD2 TRBJ2-4 TRBV28 TGTGCCAGCAGCCAGACGGGGGGGATAGCCAAAAACATTCAGTACTTC CASSQTGGIAKNIQYF
NA NA TRBJ1-1 TRBV4-1 TGCGCCAGCAGCCCAGGCGGGGCATTTCGGACTGAAGCTTTCTTT CASSPGGAFRTEAFF
NA NA TRBJ1-1 TRBV18 TGTGCCAGCTCACCACCGGGGAAGGGTGAAGCTTTCTTT CASSPPGKGEAFF
NA TRBD1 TRBJ2-1 TRBV20-1 TGCAGTGCTACAGGGGGATCGGACAATGAGCAGTTCTTC CSATGGSDNEQFF
NA TRBD1 TRBJ1-1 TRBV7-2 TGTGCCAGCAGCAAGGACAGGGTTAGGTACACTGAAGCTTTCTTT CASSKDRVRYTEAFF
few TRBD2 TRBJ2-1 TRBV12-3/TRBV12-4 TGTGCCAGCAGCGACCTGCGCGGGAGCAGGAATGAGCAGTTCTTC CASSDLRGSRNEQFF